These 30 T cell receptor beta chains share one sample of origin, sequenced in a study of cytomegalovirus exposure and HLA in healthy donors. Amplification used 60 Vbeta primers and 13 Jbeta primers. Clones were sequenced by immunoSEQ multiplex PCR, and TCRdb holds only the in-frame ones, with some missing. This sample has 85,000 to 130,000 clones, with about 80% found just once. Input material: PBMCs. Receptors were obtained from a female donor in good health and CMV-seropositive.

About this clone itself: The identical CDR3 is also encoded by other nucleotide sequences in the sample. This chain links TRBV19 with TRBJ2-7, with TRBD1 matching 11 bases. With 3 bases clipped from V and 3 bases from J, the junction kept 1 base outside the gene matches. CDR3 length: 14 amino acids. CDR1 and CDR2 (germline): LNHDA, SQIVND (reference sequence). The DNA of the CDR3 is TGTGCCAGTAGTATCGGGACAGGGGGCTACGAGCAGTACTTC. Protein: CASSIGTGGYEQYF.

V usage is TRBV4-3 and J usage is TRBJ2-2, with 9 nucleotides matching TRBD2. V dropped 0 bases and J dropped 5; count of bases not matched to a gene: 1. This CDR3 contains 15 residues. Germline V gene lookup returns CDR1 LGHNA and CDR2 YSLEER. Written as DNA, the CDR3 is TGCGCCAGCAGCCAAGACGGACTAGCGACCGGGGAGCTGTTTTTT. Translating gives CASSQDGLATGELFF.

About this clone: Germline and junction disagree at one end, which may indicate a read error. This chain connects TRBV7-9 to TRBJ2-7; TRBD2 matches 10 bases. From germline, CDR1 is SEHNR and CDR2 FQNEAQ (reference sequence). This CDR3 has 12 residues. The chain's CDR3 is CSSSLSGGAMDF. As DNA, the CDR3 is TGTTCCAGCAGCTTAAGCGGGGGGGCGATGGACTTC.

V gene TRBV10-3 combines with J gene TRBJ1-5; 9 bases are a match to TRBD1. The V and J ends lost 4 bases and 7 bases, in that order; junction bases with no gene match: 2. The V gene's germline CDR1 is ENHRY and CDR2 SYGVKD. There are 13 residues in the CDR3. The CDR3 DNA reads as TGTGCCATCAGTGGGACAGGGGACCAGCCCCAGCATTTT. It is translated as CAISGTGDQPQHF.

The rearrangement links TRBV6-5 to TRBJ1-1, with TRBD1 as a possible D gene (6 bases). Per the germline V gene, CDR1 is MNHEY and CDR2 is SVGAGI. CDR3 length equals 12 residues. V was pared by 10 bases and J by 2 bases, with 11 bases between. CDR3 coding DNA: TGTGCCACCCGGACAGCTAACACTGAAGCTTTCTTT. This translates into CATRTANTEAFF.

As concerns this clone: The same CDR3 arises from other DNA sequences in this sample as well. The rearrangement uses TRBV18 and TRBJ2-7; TRBD1 aligns across 8 bases. There are 14 residues in the CDR3. V was pared by 3 bases and J by 0 bases, with 1 base of the junction left unmatched. Germline V gene lookup returns CDR1 KGHSH and CDR2 LQKENI. In DNA form, the CDR3 reads TGTGCCAGCTCACCCGGGACAGGCTCCTACGAGCAGTACTTC. Translated: CASSPGTGSYEQYF.

J is TRBJ1-1 and V is TRBV6-6; no definite D call. Germline V gene lookup returns CDR1 MNHNY and CDR2 SVGAGI (reference sequence). This CDR3 comprises 15 residues. The V and J ends lost 0 bases and 0 bases respectively, with 8 bases between them. The CDR3, as DNA: TGTGCCAGCAGTTACTCGATAGCGGTGAACACTGAAGCTTTCTTT. It yields the protein CASSYSIAVNTEAFF.

The chain couples TRBV19 to TRBJ1-2; D ambiguous. CDR3 length: 14 amino acids. The V end lost 8 bases, the J end lost 6 bases, and 19 bases lay between the germline ends. Germline loops: CDR1 LNHDA, CDR2 SQIVND (reference sequence). In DNA, the CDR3 is TGTGCCAGTCGGCCCCTTGGGGAGGAGAATGGCTACACCTTC. It yields the protein CASRPLGEENGYTF. Full variable domain (rest looked up from reference TRBV19 and TRBJ1-2): DGGITQSPKYLFRKEGQNVTLSCEQNLNHDAMYWYRQDPGQGLRLIYYSQIVNDFQKGDIAEGYSVSREKKESFPLTVTSAQKNPTAFYLCASRPLGEENGYTFGSGTRLTVV.

The J gene is TRBJ1-2, the V gene TRBV5-8; D is uncertain. The CDR3 has 13 residues. V was shortened by 4 bases and J by 8 bases, with 15 bases between the two germline ends. Germline V gene data show CDR1 as SGHTS and CDR2 as YDEGEE. CDR3 nucleotides: TGTGCCAGCAGCGACGAGGCGGCGTTAGGCTACACCTTC. Its protein is CASSDEAALGYTF.

Within the sample, this clone is medium-sized. The gene calls are TRBV7-6 and TRBJ2-7, with 14 nucleotides matching TRBD2. After removal of 6 bases from V and 2 bases from J, the junction contained 18 bases not matched to a gene. The germline CDR1 and CDR2 sequences are SGHVS and FNYEAQ. The CDR3 is 20 amino acids. Written as DNA, the CDR3 is TGTGCCAGCAGTCCCGGTGGTGGGACTAGCGGGGGTCGGTGGCCCTACGAGCAGTACTTC. This translates into CASSPGGGTSGGRWPYEQYF.

The chain employs TRBV7-8 and TRBJ2-1; 15 bases are shared with TRBD2. The CDR3 is made up of 18 amino acids. Germline V gene data show CDR1 as SGHVS and CDR2 as FQNEAQ. The V segment lost 5 bases and the J segment 1 base; nucleotides outside the gene matches: 6. The CDR3 sequence: CASSRGTSGRPSYNEQFF. The CDR3 nucleotides read TGTGCCAGCAGCCGGGGGACTAGCGGGAGGCCTTCCTACAATGAGCAGTTCTTC.

This sequence joins TRBV7-2 and TRBJ2-7; 11 bases map to TRBD2. V shed 1 base, J shed 3 bases, and the junction held 2 bases outside the gene matches. Per the germline V gene, CDR1 is SGHTA and CDR2 is FQGNSA. CDR3 size: 15 residues. The CDR3 coding sequence is TGTGCCAGCAGCTTAGAACTAGCGGGGGACTACGAGCAGTACTTC. It yields the protein CASSLELAGDYEQYF.

This rearrangement joins TRBV6-5 to TRBJ1-2; no reliable D call. V was pared by 2 bases and J by 0 bases, with 10 bases between. The CDR3 extends over 15 amino acids. Germline CDR1 and CDR2: MNHEY and SVGAGI. The CDR3 spells CASSYTPVSNYGYTF. The CDR3 DNA sequence: TGTGCCAGCAGTTACACCCCGGTTTCTAACTATGGCTACACCTTC.

The chain employs TRBV9 and TRBJ2-3, with D perhaps matching TRBD1 (6 bases). Deletions cut 2 bases from V and 0 bases from J, with 7 bases between. The CDR3 loop spans 14 amino acids. Germline V CDR1 and CDR2: SGDLS, YYNGEE. The CDR3 nucleotides read TGTGCCAGCAGCGTGAGGGGGAGCACAGATACGCAGTATTTT. Translation: CASSVRGSTDTQYF.

This chain joins TRBV30 and TRBJ2-5; 7 positions match TRBD2. Germline-derived CDR1 and CDR2 are GTSNPN and SVGIG (reference sequence). The trim removed 0 bases at V and 6 bases at J, leaving 7 bases unmatched. CDR3 size: 14 residues. CDR3 sequence reads: CAWSVGRGEKTQYF. The CDR3 DNA is TGTGCCTGGAGTGTTGGCCGGGGGGAAAAGACCCAGTACTTC.

This rearrangement joins TRBV21-1 to TRBJ2-3; the table's D call, TRBD2, has no DNA check behind it. TRBV21-1 is recorded as a pseudogene. The CDR3 extends over 17 amino acids. CDR3 DNA: TGTGCCAGCAGCAATCCCCGACTAGCGGCTAGCACAGATACGCAGTATTTT. Its protein product is CASSNPRLAASTDTQYF.

The DNA for the CDR3 is TGTGCCAGCAGCTTAGTCCAGGGGGCTGAAGCTTTCTTT. Translation: CASSLVQGAEAFF. The chain uses TRBV7-9 and TRBJ1-1; 7 bases agree with TRBD1. CDR1 and CDR2 from the germline V gene are SEHNR and FQNEAQ (reference sequence). J was trimmed by 6 bases and V by 1 base; bases with no gene match: 2. There are 13 residues in the CDR3.

This clone appeared a few times. This sequence joins TRBV15 and TRBJ2-7; D is uncertain. There are 13 residues in the CDR3. V was shortened by 1 base and J by 3 bases, with 7 bases between the two germline ends. The germline V gene has CDR1 LNHNV and CDR2 YYDKDF (reference sequence). CDR3 sequence reads: CATSRGQIYEQYF. As DNA, the CDR3 is TGTGCCACCAGCAGAGGACAAATCTACGAGCAGTACTTC.

This clone was found a few times. V is TRBV6-6 and J is TRBJ2-7; 10 nucleotides align to TRBD1. The CDR3 runs 16 residues. V shed 0 bases, J shed 5 bases, and the junction held 7 bases outside the gene matches. The germline gives CDR1 MNHNY, CDR2 SVGAGI (reference sequence). The CDR3 region has the DNA TGTGCCAGCAGTTACTCCCCCGGGACAGGGGTCCACGAGCAGTACTTC. Protein: CASSYSPGTGVHEQYF.

This chain links TRBV5-1 with TRBJ2-5, with 12 bases matching TRBD2. From germline, CDR1 is SGHRS and CDR2 YFSETQ. Trimming took 4 bases from V and 2 from J; bases not matched to a gene: 3. This CDR3 comprises 15 residues. The CDR3 region has the DNA TGCGCCAGCAGCCGGACTAGCGGGGCTCAAGAGACCCAGTACTTC. Amino acid sequence: CASSRTSGAQETQYF.

Note on this clone: This CDR3 is also generated by other DNA sequences in the sample. The rearrangement uses TRBV29-1 and TRBJ2-1; 10 bases are shared with TRBD2. Germline V lookup: CDR1 SQVTM, CDR2 ANQGSEA. The V and J ends lost 4 bases and 10 bases, in that order; junction bases with no gene match: 10. The CDR3 is made up of 14 amino acids. The CDR3 loop reads CSVAGTSEVREQFF. CDR3 bases: TGCAGCGTTGCGGGGACTAGCGAGGTTCGGGAGCAGTTCTTC.

The sample holds one count of this clone. The chain links TRBV18 to TRBJ2-3; no reliable D call. CDR1 is KGHSH and CDR2 is LQKENI in the germline V gene. The V end was cut by 3 bases, the J end by 2 bases, with 3 bases between. The CDR3 sequence is 12 residues long. CDR3 loop: CASSPITDTQYF. DNA for the CDR3: TGTGCCAGCTCACCTATCACAGATACGCAGTATTTT.

The rearrangement links TRBV19 to TRBJ2-5, with D possibly being TRBD1 (6 bases). Germline CDR1 is LNHDA and CDR2 is SQIVND (reference sequence). Deletions cut 9 bases from V and 2 bases from J, with 13 bases between. The CDR3 runs to 13 residues. The CDR3 here is CASRGGIQETQYF. In DNA form, the CDR3 reads TGTGCCAGCAGAGGGGGAATTCAAGAGACCCAGTACTTC.

V is TRBV6-5 and J is TRBJ2-5; tentative D call: TRBD2 (6 bases). The V end was cut by 6 bases, the J end by 5 bases, with 13 bases between. This CDR3 region has 13 residues. Germline CDR1 MNHEY, CDR2 SVGAGI. The CDR3 sequence is CASRQLARETQYF. Written as DNA, the CDR3 is TGTGCCAGCAGGCAACTAGCTAGGGAGACCCAGTACTTC.

The CDR3 protein is CASSMRQGETQYF. CDR3 nucleotides: TGTGCCAGTAGTATGAGACAGGGGGAGACCCAGTACTTC. The chain joins TRBV19 to TRBJ2-5; TRBD1 matches 8 bases. Trimming took 3 bases from V and 5 from J; bases not matched to a gene: 2. In germline, CDR1 is LNHDA, CDR2 SQIVND (reference sequence). This CDR3 is 13 amino acids long. Supplemented by reference TRBV19 and TRBJ2-5, the full variable domain reads DGGITQSPKYLFRKEGQNVTLSCEQNLNHDAMYWYRQDPGQGLRLIYYSQIVNDFQKGDIAEGYSVSREKKESFPLTVTSAQKNPTAFYLCASSMRQGETQYFGPGTRLLVL.

The chain carries TRBV5-4 and TRBJ2-1, with D perhaps TRBD2 (5 bases). The CDR3 runs 15 residues. The germline gives CDR1 SGHNT, CDR2 YYREEE (reference sequence). Between the trimmed V and J ends, which lost 0 bases and 5 bases, there was a span of 12 bases. This CDR3 is CASSLAGIKDNEQFF. The DNA of the CDR3 is TGTGCCAGCAGCTTGGCCGGGATTAAAGACAATGAGCAGTTCTTC.

The genes are TRBV5-6 and TRBJ1-5; D call uncertain. This CDR3 is built from 15 residues. The germline V gene encodes CDR1 SGHDT and CDR2 YYEEEE. Trimming pared 0 bases from V and 4 bases from J, leaving 11 bases between. The CDR3 DNA reads TGTGCCAGCAGCTTGGGAGGTTCCATAAATCAGCCCCAGCATTTT. It is translated as CASSLGGSINQPQHF.

The count of this clone is one. The chain couples TRBV4-1 to TRBJ2-5, with 16 bases fitting TRBD2. Trimming took 4 bases from V and 6 from J; bases not matched to a gene: 5. The CDR3 loop spans 16 amino acids. The germline V gene encodes CDR1 MGHRA and CDR2 YSYEKL. This CDR3 reads CASSLGTSGGAKTQYF. As DNA, the CDR3 is TGCGCCAGCAGCCTAGGGACTAGCGGGGGGGCGAAGACCCAGTACTTC.

The chain joins TRBV30 to TRBJ2-5; 7 bases fit TRBD2. V lost 7 bases to trimming and J lost 5 bases; unmatched junction nucleotides: 7. Germline V CDR1 and CDR2: GTSNPN, SVGIG (reference sequence). CDR3 size: 12 residues. The CDR3 is CASLAGEETQYF. CDR3 in DNA: TGTGCCTCCTTGGCGGGGGAGGAGACCCAGTACTTC.

This clone occurred once. The chain combines TRBV7-6 with TRBJ2-3; 13 nucleotides agree with TRBD2. Unmatched junction bases numbered 4, after V lost 2 bases and J lost 2 bases. CDR3 length equals 17 residues. Germline V gene sequence: CDR1 SGHVS, CDR2 FNYEAQ. Here the CDR3 reads CASSLLTSGGSTDTQYF. The CDR3 DNA reads TGTGCCAGCAGCTTATTGACTAGCGGGGGGTCCACAGATACGCAGTATTTT.